The TCR beta chain under discussion was sequenced for a study of T cells in tuberculosis. The CDR3 totals 16 residues. V gave up 5 bases and J gave up 9 bases; unmatched junction bases: 15. Germline V gene data show CDR1 as LGHNT and CDR2 as FRNRAP. The protocol was immunoSEQ multiplex PCR, while the TCRdb copy is restricted to in-frame clones and leaves out a portion. The sample has about 37,000 clones, approximately 94% seen once. Sequences were obtained from PBMCs. This TCR was recovered from a donor aged 10 to 29 with latent tuberculosis or without tuberculosis infection. Some clones in this sample may be carry-over from other donors' samples. The chain recombines TRBV12-5 with TRBJ2-1; 8 bases fit TRBD2. The CDR3 is CASGDPSGGPFGEQFF. CDR3 DNA sequence: TGTGCTAGTGGTGACCCGTCGGGGGGGCCATTCGGTGAGCAGTTCTTC.